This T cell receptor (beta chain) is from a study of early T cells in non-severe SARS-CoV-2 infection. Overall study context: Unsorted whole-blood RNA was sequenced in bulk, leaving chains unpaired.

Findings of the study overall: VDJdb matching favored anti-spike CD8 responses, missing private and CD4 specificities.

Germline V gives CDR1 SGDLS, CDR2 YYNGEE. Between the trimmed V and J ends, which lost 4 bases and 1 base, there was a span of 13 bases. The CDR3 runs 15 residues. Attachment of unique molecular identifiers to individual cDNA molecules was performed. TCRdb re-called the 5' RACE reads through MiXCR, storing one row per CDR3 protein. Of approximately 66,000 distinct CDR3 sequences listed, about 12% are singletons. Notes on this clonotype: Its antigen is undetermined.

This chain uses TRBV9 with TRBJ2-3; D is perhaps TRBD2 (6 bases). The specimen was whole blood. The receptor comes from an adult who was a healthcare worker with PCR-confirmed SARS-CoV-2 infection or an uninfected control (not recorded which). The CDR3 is CASSRREWGTDTQYF. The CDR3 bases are TGTGCCAGCAGCAGACGGGAGTGGGGCACAGATACGCAGTATTTT.